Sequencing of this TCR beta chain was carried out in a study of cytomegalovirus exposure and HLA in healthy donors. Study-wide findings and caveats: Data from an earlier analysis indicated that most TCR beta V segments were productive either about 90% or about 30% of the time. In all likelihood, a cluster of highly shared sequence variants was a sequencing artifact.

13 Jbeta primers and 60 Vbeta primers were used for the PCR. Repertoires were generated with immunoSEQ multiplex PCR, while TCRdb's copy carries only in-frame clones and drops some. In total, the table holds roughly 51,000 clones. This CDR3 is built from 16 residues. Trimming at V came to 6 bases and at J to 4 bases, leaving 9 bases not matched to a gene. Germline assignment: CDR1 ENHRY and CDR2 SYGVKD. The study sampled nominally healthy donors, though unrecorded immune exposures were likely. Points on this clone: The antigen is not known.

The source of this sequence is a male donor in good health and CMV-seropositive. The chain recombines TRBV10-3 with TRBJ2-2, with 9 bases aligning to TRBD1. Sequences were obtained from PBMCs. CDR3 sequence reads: CAIRNPGQGGTGELFF. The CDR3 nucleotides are TGTGCCATCAGAAACCCGGGACAGGGCGGCACCGGGGAGCTGTTTTTT.